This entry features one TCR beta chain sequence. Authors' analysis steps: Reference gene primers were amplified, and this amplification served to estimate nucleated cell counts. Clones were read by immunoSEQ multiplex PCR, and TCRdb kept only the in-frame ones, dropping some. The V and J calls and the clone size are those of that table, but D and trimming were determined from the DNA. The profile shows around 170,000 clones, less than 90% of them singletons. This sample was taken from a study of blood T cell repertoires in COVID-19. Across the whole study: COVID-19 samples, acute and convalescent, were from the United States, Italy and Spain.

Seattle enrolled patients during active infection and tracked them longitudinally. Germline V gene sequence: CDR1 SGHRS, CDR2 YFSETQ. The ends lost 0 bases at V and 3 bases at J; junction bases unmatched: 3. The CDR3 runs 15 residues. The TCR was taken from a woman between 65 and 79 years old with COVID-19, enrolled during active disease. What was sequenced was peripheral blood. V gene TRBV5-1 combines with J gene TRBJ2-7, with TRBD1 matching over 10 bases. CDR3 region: CASSLAGTGVYEQYF. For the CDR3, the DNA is TGCGCCAGCAGCTTGGCAGGGACAGGGGTCTACGAGCAGTACTTC. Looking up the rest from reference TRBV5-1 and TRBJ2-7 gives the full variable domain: KAGVTQTPRYLIKTRGQQVTLSCSPISGHRSVSWYQQTPGQGLQFLFEYFSETQRNKGNFPGRFSGRQFSNSRSEMNVSTLELGDSALYLCASSLAGTGVYEQYFGPGTRLTVT.